A selection of T cell receptor beta chains follows, all from one sample in a study of control samples from healthy donors and cancer patients. Measured with immunoSEQ multiplex PCR; TCRdb has only the in-frame clones, and not every one. The sample yields 250,000 to 300,000 clones, more than 65% seen once. The source material was PBMCs. The receptors were gathered from a woman aged 55 to 70 with lung cancer. Each CDR3 is given with its conserved first and last residue. Each record gives: V gene, J gene, clone size, CDR3 protein. Only some rows state a clone size, as once, few, many or a class for expanded clones.

TRBV5-4	TRBJ1-2	-	CASSLARDRAYGYTF
TRBV6-5	TRBJ2-1	few	CASSTPGAGKQFF
TRBV13	TRBJ2-1	-	CASSLGTAYNEQFF
TRBV12-3/TRBV12-4	TRBJ2-5	once	CASSSLVETQYF
TRBV6-5	TRBJ2-2	-	CASSLLGDGELFF
TRBV6-6	TRBJ2-6	-	CASSGNTGGANVLTF
TRBV5-6	TRBJ2-1	-	CASRVRSSYNEQFF
TRBV12-3/TRBV12-4	TRBJ2-7	-	CASSFFSSYEQYF
TRBV2	TRBJ1-4	-	CASSLTGMFEKLFF
TRBV29-1	TRBJ1-1	few	CSVDTVPEAFF
TRBV5-4	TRBJ1-1	-	CASSFAGGVEAFF
TRBV6-5	TRBJ1-3	-	CASSYGNTIYF
TRBV18	TRBJ2-2	-	CASSPGASNTGELFF
TRBV18	TRBJ1-1	-	CASSPGTSEAFF
TRBV9	TRBJ1-1	once	CASSAPLGGGDTEAFF
TRBV28	TRBJ1-1	few	CASITGQLMNTEAFF
TRBV30	TRBJ1-4	-	CAWNTHNEKLFF
TRBV11-2	TRBJ2-2	-	CASRLRLAGDTNTGELFF
TRBV6-5	TRBJ1-5	once	CASSHEGVTSQPQHF
TRBV19	TRBJ2-7	-	CASGTAATYEQYF
TRBV11-2	TRBJ2-5	once	CASGTGETQYF
TRBV16	TRBJ1-3	-	CASSQGSGNTIYF